Below are 28 T cell receptor beta chains sequenced from a single sample in a study of CD8 T cells in ankylosing spondylitis. Antigen specificity for these receptors is unknown. TCRdb passed the 5' RACE reads through MiXCR, listing each CDR3 protein once. The sample records about 800,000 distinct CDR3 sequences, roughly 12% being singletons. Study findings and constraints: Among TCR beta sequences, a motif of several highly homologous variants appeared characteristic of ankylosing spondylitis blood.

Sequencing input: blood, either unsorted or a sorted T cell fraction (not recorded which). The receptors originated from a male donor with ankylosing spondylitis.

The chain carries TRBV2 and TRBJ2-3, with D perhaps matching TRBD1 or TRBD2 (5 bases each). The germline V and J ends were trimmed by 7 bases and 5 bases, with 16 bases remaining between them. This CDR3 region has 14 residues. Germline V CDR1 and CDR2: SNHLY, FYNNEI. The CDR3 loop is CASTEGTWQDTQYF. In nucleotides, the CDR3 is TGTGCCAGCACCGAAGGGACCTGGCAAGATACGCAGTATTTT.

The gene calls are TRBV2 and TRBJ2-1; 11 positions agree with TRBD2. This CDR3 contains 15 residues. The germline V gene has CDR1 SNHLY and CDR2 FYNNEI. The junction had 7 bases not matched to a gene; V was cut back by 7 bases and J by 5 bases. The DNA of the CDR3 is TGTGCCAGCAATCGTCTAGCGGGGGGCAACAATGAGCAGTTCTTC. Protein product: CASNRLAGGNNEQFF.

With regard to this clonotype: This may arise from a read error, as a much more abundant clone is one base away. This chain uses TRBV20-1 with TRBJ2-5, with 10 nucleotides matching TRBD2. The CDR3 totals 17 residues. The V gene's germline CDR1 is DFQATT and CDR2 SNEGSKA (reference sequence). CDR3 protein: CCARVASGRGRRETQYF. The CDR3 bases are TGCTGTGCTAGAGTAGCTAGCGGGAGAGGACGAAGAGAGACCCAGTACTTC.

This clonotype came up many times. This chain uses TRBV10-3 with TRBJ1-5; TRBD1 might be the D (5 bases). V lost 4 bases and J 6 bases, leaving 16 bases between the germline ends. Germline CDR1 reads ENHRY; CDR2 reads SYGVKD. This CDR3 has 15 residues. The CDR3 spells CAISGGSLSGQPQHF. In DNA form, the CDR3 reads TGTGCCATCAGTGGGGGCAGCCTATCGGGTCAGCCCCAGCATTTT.

The CDR3 spells CASSTWVNTEAFF. The CDR3 bases are TGTGCCAGCAGTACCTGGGTGAACACTGAAGCTTTCTTT. The J gene is TRBJ1-1, the V gene TRBV7-8; D is uncertain. Germline CDR1 reads SGHVS; CDR2 reads FQNEAQ. Trimming took 6 bases from V and 0 from J, leaving 8 bases between them. The CDR3 is 13 residues long.

The table lists this clonotype with many counts. This rearrangement joins TRBV20-1 to TRBJ1-4; tentatively, D is TRBD1 (5 bases). The CDR3 has 14 amino acids. The germline V gene has CDR1 DFQATT and CDR2 SNEGSKA (reference sequence). V was clipped by 0 bases and J by 7 bases, with 12 bases between them. The CDR3 loop reads CSARDTRRGEKLFF. The CDR3 DNA reads TGCAGTGCTAGAGATACCAGGAGGGGTGAAAAACTGTTTTTT.

The chain carries TRBV5-6 and TRBJ2-3, with a possible D match to TRBD1 (5 bases). Germline-derived CDR1 and CDR2 are SGHDT and YYEEEE. This CDR3 has 16 amino acids. The ends were cut back, 0 bases at V and 0 bases at J, with 11 bases in the middle. The CDR3 sequence is CASSLGTFSSTDTQYF. CDR3 sequence (DNA): TGTGCCAGCAGCTTGGGGACATTCTCTAGCACAGATACGCAGTATTTT. The variable domain in full, with the rest retrieved from reference TRBV5-6 and TRBJ2-3, is DAGVTQSPTHLIKTRGQQVTLRCSPKSGHDTVSWYQQALGQGPQFIFQYYEEEERQRGNFPDRFSGHQFPNYSSELNVNALLLGDSALYLCASSLGTFSSTDTQYFGPGTRLTVL.

The rearrangement joins TRBV5-1 to TRBJ2-7, with TRBD2 matching over 10 bases. The CDR3 sequence is 13 residues long. V shed 8 bases and J 4 bases; nucleotides not matched to a gene: 6. In germline, CDR1 is SGHRS, CDR2 YFSETQ. The CDR3 here is CASQREGFYEQYF. CDR3 DNA sequence: TGCGCCAGTCAGCGGGAGGGCTTTTACGAGCAGTACTTC.

This clonotype was seen ten or more times. The chain has TRBV4-3 and TRBJ2-3, with 11 bases fitting TRBD2. There are 18 residues in the CDR3. Germline V gives CDR1 LGHNA, CDR2 YSLEER. The V and J ends lost 0 bases and 0 bases, in that order; junction bases with no gene match: 5. The CDR3 DNA reads as TGCGCCAGCAGCCAAGAATCAGGGACTAGCGGTAGCACAGATACGCAGTATTTT. As protein: CASSQESGTSGSTDTQYF.

This clonotype was seen more than once but under ten times. CDR3 DNA sequence: TGTGCCAGCAGCCCACGAAGGGACCTTGGGAGCCACGAGCAGTACTTC. As protein: CASSPRRDLGSHEQYF. This rearrangement joins TRBV5-6 to TRBJ2-7; perhaps D is TRBD1 or TRBD2 (5 bases each). There are 16 residues in the CDR3. V lost 4 bases and J 5 bases, leaving 22 bases between the germline ends. Germline lookup yields CDR1 SGHDT and CDR2 YYEEEE. The full variable domain, in which reference TRBV5-6 and TRBJ2-7 provide the parts outside the CDR3, is DAGVTQSPTHLIKTRGQQVTLRCSPKSGHDTVSWYQQALGQGPQFIFQYYEEEERQRGNFPDRFSGHQFPNYSSELNVNALLLGDSALYLCASSPRRDLGSHEQYFGPGTRLTVT.

This clonotype came up a few times. V is TRBV12-3 or TRBV12-4 and J is TRBJ2-1; 11 nucleotides line up with TRBD2. J was trimmed by 0 bases and V by 6 bases; bases with no gene match: 4. CDR3 size: 16 residues. Here the CDR3 reads CASRSTSGSSYNEQFF. The CDR3 nucleotides are TGTGCCAGCAGATCTACTAGCGGGAGCTCCTACAATGAGCAGTTCTTC.

This clonotype was seen ten or more times. The V call is TRBV29-1, the J call TRBJ2-3; maybe TRBD2 (6 bases). CDR1 is SQVTM and CDR2 is ANQGSEA in the germline V gene. This CDR3 has 14 amino acids. V lost 3 bases, J lost 1 base, and 11 bases lay in between. The CDR3 DNA reads as TGCAGCGTTGATGGGGACTGGCGCACAGATACGCAGTATTTT. Translation gives CSVDGDWRTDTQYF.

This clonotype has ten or more counts. V gene TRBV29-1 combines with J gene TRBJ2-3, with D possibly TRBD2 on 6 matching bases. This CDR3 is 14 amino acids long. Germline V gene sequence: CDR1 SQVTM, CDR2 ANQGSEA. V was trimmed by 6 bases and J by 4 bases, leaving 17 bases between them. In DNA, the CDR3 is TGCAGCGTGGCGGGACCCTCGGCGGCAGATACGCAGTATTTT. Protein product: CSVAGPSAADTQYF.

At least ten counts were recorded for this clonotype. V and J are TRBV5-1 and TRBJ2-7, with a possible D match to TRBD2 (6 bases). V lost 5 bases and J 4 bases, leaving 13 bases between the germline ends. Looked up from germline, CDR1 is SGHRS and CDR2 is YFSETQ. This CDR3 is 13 amino acids long. CDR3 amino acids: CASRKGLMYEQYF. CDR3 bases: TGCGCCAGCAGAAAGGGACTGATGTACGAGCAGTACTTC. Drawing the rest from reference TRBV5-1 and TRBJ2-7, the complete variable domain is KAGVTQTPRYLIKTRGQQVTLSCSPISGHRSVSWYQQTPGQGLQFLFEYFSETQRNKGNFPGRFSGRQFSNSRSEMNVSTLELGDSALYLCASRKGLMYEQYFGPGTRLTVT.

The chain links TRBV2 to TRBJ2-1, with 10 bases that match TRBD2. Trimming took 2 bases from V and 7 from J; bases not matched to a gene: 11. The CDR3 loop spans 17 amino acids. The germline V gene has CDR1 SNHLY and CDR2 FYNNEI. CDR3 bases: TGTGCCAGCAGTGAATTCAGGTCTAGCGGGAGAGAGAATGAGCAGTTCTTC. Its protein product is CASSEFRSSGRENEQFF.

This clonotype has just a few counts. V and J are TRBV4-3 and TRBJ1-4; 10 bases match TRBD1. Germline V CDR1 and CDR2: LGHNA, YSLEER. V gave up 3 bases and J gave up 0 bases; unmatched junction bases: 4. The CDR3 runs 17 residues. The CDR3 DNA reads TGCGCCAGCAGCCAGCGCGGGACAGGGGCAACTAATGAAAAACTGTTTTTT. Translated, it gives CASSQRGTGATNEKLFF.

This clonotype was seen more than once but under ten times. The chain couples TRBV29-1 to TRBJ2-1, with 9 bases identical to TRBD2. From germline, CDR1 is SQVTM and CDR2 ANQGSEA. The V gene end was trimmed by 8 bases and the J gene end by 6 bases; junction bases not matched to a gene: 5. The CDR3 is made up of 12 amino acids. The CDR3 DNA is TGCAGCTTTAGCGGGAGTAGCAATGAGCAGTTCTTC. Translated: CSFSGSSNEQFF.

Only a few counts were recorded for this clonotype. CDR3 DNA sequence: TGTGCCAGCTCACCGTGGGCGGGAGGGCCCAATGAGCAGTTCTTC. It yields the protein CASSPWAGGPNEQFF. The gene calls are TRBV18 and TRBJ2-1, with 9 bases fitting TRBD2. The CDR3 consists of 15 residues. Germline CDR1 is KGHSH and CDR2 is LQKENI. The junction had 6 bases not matched to a gene; V was cut back by 3 bases and J by 6 bases.

The rearrangement uses TRBV7-9 and TRBJ2-7, with TRBD2 matching over 13 bases. Germline CDR1 is SEHNR and CDR2 is FQNEAQ (reference sequence). The trim removed 3 bases at V and 5 bases at J, leaving 7 bases unmatched. The CDR3 totals 16 residues. This CDR3 reads CASSFGLAGDLNEQYF. Written as DNA, the CDR3 is TGTGCCAGCAGCTTCGGACTAGCGGGGGATCTGAACGAGCAGTACTTC.

This clonotype came up a few times. The chain carries TRBV7-2 and TRBJ2-3, with 14 bases aligning to TRBD2. Trimming cost V 0 bases and J 0 bases; bases outside gene matches: 8. This CDR3 region has 20 residues. CDR1 and CDR2 from the germline V gene are SGHTA and FQGNSA. CDR3 in amino acids: CASSLAGGLAGAISTDTQYF. CDR3 bases: TGTGCCAGCAGCTTAGCGGGGGGACTAGCGGGGGCCATTAGCACAGATACGCAGTATTTT.

This clonotype has a handful of counts. The V and J genes are TRBV24-1 and TRBJ2-1, with 8 bases lining up with TRBD2. Unmatched junction bases numbered 5, after V lost 0 bases and J lost 2 bases. CDR3 length: 17 amino acids. Germline V gene data show CDR1 as KGHDR and CDR2 as SFDVKD. The DNA for the CDR3 is TGTGCCACCAGTGATTTGCGGGGCGGGGGGACCTACAATGAGCAGTTCTTC. Translation: CATSDLRGGGTYNEQFF.

This clonotype appeared a few times. This chain connects TRBV7-6 to TRBJ2-7; D unclear. This CDR3 spans 13 amino acids. Germline V lookup: CDR1 SGHVS, CDR2 FNYEAQ. V shed 5 bases and J shed 4 bases, with 12 bases lying between them. The CDR3, as DNA: TGTGCCAGCAGCGCGATAGGGAAATACGAGCAGTACTTC. Protein sequence: CASSAIGKYEQYF.

The chain recombines TRBV10-3 with TRBJ1-1; 11 bases are shared with TRBD1. This CDR3 is 15 amino acids long. Germline CDR1 and CDR2: ENHRY and SYGVKD. After removal of 6 bases from V and 1 base from J, the junction contained 4 bases not matched to a gene. In nucleotides, the CDR3 is TGTGCCATCAGAAGGACAGGGGGCCGGAACACTGAAGCTTTCTTT. This encodes CAIRRTGGRNTEAFF.

The V gene is TRBV10-3, the J gene TRBJ1-2, with D unresolved. The CDR3 runs to 13 residues. V lost 0 bases to trimming and J lost 4 bases, with 6 bases between them. Germline values: CDR1 ENHRY, CDR2 SYGVKD. The CDR3 sequence is CAISESSRYGYTF. Here the CDR3 DNA reads TGTGCCATCAGTGAGTCAAGCCGCTATGGCTACACCTTC.

This clonotype was counted a few times. The gene calls are TRBV4-2 and TRBJ1-4; tentatively, D is TRBD1 (6 bases). CDR3 length: 15 residues. Trimming left V 1 base short and J 3 bases short, with 9 bases between. Germline lookup yields CDR1 LGHNA and CDR2 YNFKEQ. The CDR3 DNA reads as TGTGCCAGCAGCCAAGGGGGGCAGGCTAATGAAAAACTGTTTTTT. Translation: CASSQGGQANEKLFF.

This clonotype was counted at least ten times. This chain connects TRBV20-1 to TRBJ1-2; D is unresolved. Germline lookup yields CDR1 DFQATT and CDR2 SNEGSKA (reference sequence). Trimming pared 0 bases from V and 4 bases from J, leaving 6 bases between. CDR3 length: 12 residues. This CDR3 is CSAREHPYGYTF. Here the CDR3 DNA reads TGCAGTGCTAGAGAGCACCCCTATGGCTACACCTTC.

This clonotype has only one observation. CDR3 sequence: CASSPSFGLQPQHF. Here the CDR3 DNA reads TGCGCCAGCAGCCCTTCTTTCGGATTACAGCCCCAGCATTTT. This chain joins TRBV5-1 and TRBJ1-5; D not resolved. The length of the CDR3 is 14 residues. Germline assignment: CDR1 SGHRS and CDR2 YFSETQ. Trimming left V 4 bases short and J 7 bases short, with 15 bases between.

This clonotype was counted at least ten times. This chain uses TRBV5-1 with TRBJ1-6; D perhaps matches TRBD1 (6 bases). Germline CDR1 SGHRS, CDR2 YFSETQ. V lost 0 bases and J 0 bases, leaving 10 bases between the germline ends. CDR3 length: 17 amino acids. The CDR3 region has the DNA TGCGCCAGCAGCTTGGGTCAGGGGAGCTCCTATAATTCACCCCTCCACTTT. It codes for CASSLGQGSSYNSPLHF.